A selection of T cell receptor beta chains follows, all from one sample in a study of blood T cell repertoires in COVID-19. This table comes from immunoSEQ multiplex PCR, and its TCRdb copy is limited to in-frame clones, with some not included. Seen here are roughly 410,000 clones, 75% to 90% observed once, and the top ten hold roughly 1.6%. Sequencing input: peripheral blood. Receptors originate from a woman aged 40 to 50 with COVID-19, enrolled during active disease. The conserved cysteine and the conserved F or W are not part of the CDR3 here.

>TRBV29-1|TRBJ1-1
SVEAQGRWTEAF
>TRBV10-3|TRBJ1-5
AISGGDRGNQPQH
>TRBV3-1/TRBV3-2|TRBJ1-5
ASSQELPGARNQPQH
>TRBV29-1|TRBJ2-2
SADQFNTGELF
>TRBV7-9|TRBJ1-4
ASSPVLGGNEKLF
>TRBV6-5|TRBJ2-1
ASSYRDFNEQF
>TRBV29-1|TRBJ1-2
SVSRRQGERGYT
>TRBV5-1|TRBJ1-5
ASSLAGADQPQH
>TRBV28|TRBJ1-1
ASRAWQGGGEAF
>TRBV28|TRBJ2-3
ASSLQGLAGGRTDTQY
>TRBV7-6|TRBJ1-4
ASSSPDGADEKLF
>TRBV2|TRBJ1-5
ASSEWSRANQPQH
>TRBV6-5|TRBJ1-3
ASSEHGNTIY
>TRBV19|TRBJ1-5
ASSTPGQHQPQH
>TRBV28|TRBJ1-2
ASSLNRANYGYT
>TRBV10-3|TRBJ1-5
AISEWGGGVKEPQH
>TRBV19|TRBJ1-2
ASSGPDRGYGYT
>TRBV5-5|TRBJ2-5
ASSLRGQTQY
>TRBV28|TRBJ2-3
ASSPGTSGRDTQY
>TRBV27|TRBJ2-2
ASSLSDRGATNTGELF
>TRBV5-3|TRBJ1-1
ARNIHREGTEAF
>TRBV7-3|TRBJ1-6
ASSLSGTSYNSPLH
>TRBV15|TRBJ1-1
ATSRDRGTNTEAF
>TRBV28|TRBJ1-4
ASRLKREKLF
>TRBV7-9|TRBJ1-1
ASSLALGRGGNTEAF
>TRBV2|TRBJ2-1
ASVPVGVRDEQF
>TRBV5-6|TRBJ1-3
ASSLAGGSGNTIY
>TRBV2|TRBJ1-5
ASSFRDSNQPQH
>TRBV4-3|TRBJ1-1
ASSLQVLGGTEAF
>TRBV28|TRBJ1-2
ASSLLTGGDGYT
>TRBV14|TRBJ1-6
ASSLNRVSPLH
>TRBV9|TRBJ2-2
ASSVMGTGEGELF